This T cell receptor (beta chain) originates from a study of blood T cell repertoires in COVID-19. The protocol was immunoSEQ multiplex PCR, while the TCRdb copy is restricted to in-frame clones and leaves out a portion. The table lists fewer than 200,000 clones, approximately 85% of them singletons. The V gene lost 3 bases and the J gene lost 7 bases, with 10 bases spanning the gap. This CDR3 is 13 amino acids long. CDR1 MGHDK and CDR2 SYGVNS come from the germline V gene. This receptor was obtained from a woman aged 60-70 years with COVID-19, enrolled during active disease. V and J are TRBV25-1 and TRBJ1-3, with D uncertain. Sequenced sample: peripheral blood. The CDR3 reads CASSDLTGNTIYF. CDR3 nucleotide sequence: TGTGCCAGCAGTGACTTGACCGGGAACACCATATATTTT.